This T cell receptor (beta chain) comes out of a study of blood T cell repertoires in COVID-19. At the level of the study: Researchers got acute and convalescent COVID-19 samples from the United States, Italy and Spain. T cells, B-cell-depleted T cells, or PBMCs supplied cDNA or gDNA.

The CDR3 length is 17 residues. Germline lookup yields CDR1 SNHLY and CDR2 FYNNEI. After removal of 6 bases from V and 0 bases from J, the junction contained 12 bases not matched to a gene. In the original analysis: How many nucleated cells were present was estimated from reference gene primer amplification. The assay was immunoSEQ multiplex PCR, and TCRdb's table has in-frame clones only and misses some. D and trimming come from the DNA, and the V and J calls and clone size come from that table. Of 300,000 to 400,000 clones listed, about 86% are singletons. The sequencing sample was made of peripheral blood. The rearrangement links TRBV2 to TRBJ1-1; TRBD1 matches 8 bases. This TCR was sampled from a man in his thirties or forties with active or convalescent COVID-19. The CDR3 loop reads CASSYRGALGMNTEAFF. The CDR3 nucleotides read TGTGCCAGCAGCTACAGGGGGGCCCTTGGGATGAACACTGAAGCTTTCTTT.